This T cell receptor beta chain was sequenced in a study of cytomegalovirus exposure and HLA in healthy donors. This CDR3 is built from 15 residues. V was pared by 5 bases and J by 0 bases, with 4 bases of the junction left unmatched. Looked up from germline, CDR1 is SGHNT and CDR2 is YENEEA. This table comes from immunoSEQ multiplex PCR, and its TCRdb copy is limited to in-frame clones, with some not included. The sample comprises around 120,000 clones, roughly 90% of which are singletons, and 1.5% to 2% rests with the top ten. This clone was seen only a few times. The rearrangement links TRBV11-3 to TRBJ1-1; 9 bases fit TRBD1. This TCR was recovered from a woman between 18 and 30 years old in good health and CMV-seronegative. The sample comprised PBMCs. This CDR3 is CASSTRDRVNTEAFF. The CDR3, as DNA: TGTGCCAGCAGCACTAGGGACAGGGTGAACACTGAAGCTTTCTTT. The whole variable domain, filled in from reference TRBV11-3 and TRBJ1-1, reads EAGVVQSPRYKIIEKKQPVAFWCNPISGHNTLYWYLQNLGQGPELLIRYENEEAVDDSQLPKDRFSAERLKGVDSTLKIQPAELGDSAVYLCASSTRDRVNTEAFFGQGTRLTVV.